The text below deals with one TCR beta chain. Its target antigen remains unknown. The input lacks base qualities; no much larger clone sits a single base away. TCR beta CDR3 regions were sequenced from DNA using the immunoSEQ Assay. Processing in the source paper ran as follows. To compute T cell density, TCR beta template counts were normalized to usable DNA, which was estimated by amplifying housekeeping genes. The preseqR package was used to estimate richness by extrapolating to 400,000 templates for PBMC samples and to 120,000 templates for tissue samples. Clonality was defined as one minus Pielou's evenness. Differential abundance testing on productive amino-acid clonotypes, with a minimum total count of 5 and an alpha of 0.1, was used to identify tissue-enriched TCRs. The Jaccard Index and the Morisita Overlap Index were used to measure repertoire overlap between compartments. GLIPH grouped TCR beta CDR3s together with public tetramer-defined viral CDR3s, and a viral motif had to include at least three viral sequences and show V-gene enrichment. In TCRdb, the immuneACCESS table is reduced to in-frame sequences with V and J assigned. These tables do not hold every clone; where another copy was compared, an unresolved V gene accounts for under half, and the others remain unexplained. D and trimming were read from the DNA, whereas the V and J calls and clone size are those reported in that table. This sample gives approximately 25,000 clones in total; 90% of them show up just once. The ten largest account for around 7% of the sample.

These data originate in a study of T cells in localized non-small cell lung cancer (dated by TCRdb to between 2020 and 2021). Turning to the overall study: The study analyzed T cell repertoires of 200 to 250 early-stage NSCLC patients, comparing tumors and uninvolved tumor-adjacent lungs. All 240 or so NSCLC patients in the cohort were treatment-naive and had localized lung tumors that were resected. The mean age of the NSCLC patients was about 62 years, with roughly 120 men and 85 to 110 women.

Summary of the overall study and its limitations: Longer overall survival was associated with higher blood T cell density, whereas shorter survival was associated with higher adjacent-lung clonality. The highest T cell clonality was observed in uninvolved tumor-adjacent lung, where clonality exceeded that of tumor, suggesting that antigenic responses were more focused in uninvolved tumor-adjacent lung. Of the top 100 tumor clones, a median of approximately 60 were detected in paired uninvolved adjacent lung; about 28 were also among that lung's top 100. Since the design was exploratory, TCR variables were selected using unadjusted p-values with no false-discovery rate correction. Because multi-region sequencing of the tumors was not done, intratumor heterogeneity could not be ruled out.

At diagnosis, peripheral blood, uninvolved tumor-adjacent lung and tumor were collected and were preserved as a mix of fresh-frozen and FFPE material. Blood samples were analyzed as peripheral blood mononuclear cells for TCR repertoire profiling. The CDR1 and CDR2 encoded by the germline V gene are SGHDT and YYEEEE. V and J lose 1 base and 7 bases, and a span of 8 bases separates them. The CDR3 numbers 12 residues from cysteine through phenylalanine. The retained sequence is limited to the CDR3, 36 bases, with the frame set at the first base. The sequencing here drew on peripheral blood, taken before any cancer treatment. This receptor chain uses TRBV5-6 and TRBJ1-1, with no confidently assigned D gene. This TCR was recovered from a woman aged 35 to 70 with stage I lung adenocarcinoma. The DNA reads as follows: TGTGCCAGCAGCTTGCAGGCCCATGAAGCTTTCTTT. This is translated as CASSLQAHEAFF.